Listed below are T cell receptor beta chains from one sample, sequenced in a study of shared clonotypes between healthy human individuals. Sequenced by immunoSEQ multiplex PCR; TCRdb stores in-frame clones only, minus some. The sample holds 950,000 to 1,100,000 clones; 65% to 75% are singletons and the top ten take about 1.5%. The sequenced sample was memory CD4+ T cells sorted from blood. Receptors were obtained from a man younger than 30 in good health. The CDR3 runs from the conserved cysteine through the conserved F or W. Each record gives: clone size, V gene, J gene, D gene, CDR3 protein, CDR3 DNA. A D gene is named only where the DNA matches it firmly. Clone size is shown for a subset of rows, as once, few, many or a class of expanded clone.

.	TRBV5-6	TRBJ1-5	.	CASSARQGIVNGPQHF	TGTGCCAGCAGCGCCCGGCAGGGAATCGTGAACGGGCCCCAGCATTTT
.	TRBV10-2	TRBJ1-2	.	CASSEPTPNYGYTF	TGCGCCAGCAGTGAGCCCACCCCCAACTATGGCTACACCTTC
few	TRBV4-1	TRBJ1-1	TRBD1	CASSQGDRASAFF	TGCGCCAGCAGCCAAGGGGACAGGGCTTCTGCTTTCTTT
.	TRBV11-3	TRBJ2-2	TRBD1	CASSLNRGHVANTGELFF	TGTGCCAGCAGCTTAAACAGGGGGCACGTGGCGAACACCGGGGAGCTGTTTTTT
.	TRBV7-9	TRBJ1-1	TRBD1	CASSSGQGVSPAFF	TGTGCCAGCAGCTCGGGACAGGGGGTCAGTCCAGCTTTCTTT
.	TRBV11-2	TRBJ2-1	TRBD2	CASSLSGGSYNEQFF	TGTGCCAGCAGCCTTAGCGGGGGCTCCTACAATGAGCAGTTCTTC
.	TRBV7-8	TRBJ2-2	.	CASSPYSGSINTGELFF	TGTGCCAGCAGCCCGTACTCCGGGAGTATCAACACCGGGGAGCTGTTTTTT
few	TRBV28	TRBJ1-5	TRBD1	CASRPTGGSSNQPQHF	TGTGCCAGCAGACCAACAGGGGGAAGTAGCAATCAGCCCCAGCATTTT
.	TRBV7-2	TRBJ2-7	.	CASSRAGRLHYEQYF	TGTGCCAGCAGCCGGGCAGGGAGGTTGCACTACGAGCAGTACTTC
.	TRBV7-2	TRBJ1-4	.	CASSTDSNEKLFF	TGTGCCAGCAGCACAGACAGTAATGAAAAACTGTTTTTT
.	TRBV7-9	TRBJ1-2	TRBD1	CASRPTGASDYGYTF	TGTGCCAGCAGACCCACAGGGGCGAGCGACTATGGCTACACCTTC
.	TRBV29-1	TRBJ2-5	TRBD2	CSVGAGGETQYF	TGCAGCGTTGGAGCGGGGGGGGAGACCCAGTACTTC
.	TRBV7-9	TRBJ2-3	.	CASSLRGAGTDTQYF	TGTGCCAGCAGCTTACGGGGGGCCGGCACAGATACGCAGTATTTT
many	TRBV30	TRBJ2-2	TRBD2	CAWRLAGTGELFF	TGTGCCTGGAGACTAGCGGGGACCGGGGAGCTGTTTTTT
.	TRBV25-1	TRBJ1-6	.	CASGSSGSPLHF	TGTGCCAGCGGTAGTTCGGGTTCACCCCTCCACTTT
once	TRBV14	TRBJ2-2	.	CASSQGGIFTGELFF	TGTGCCAGCAGCCAAGGGGGCATCTTTACCGGGGAGCTGTTTTTT
.	TRBV6-1	TRBJ1-3	.	CASSAGAFSGNTIYF	TGTGCCAGCAGCGCAGGGGCGTTCTCTGGAAACACCATATATTTT
.	TRBV4-2	TRBJ1-2	TRBD1	CASSPEAGQAYYGYTF	TGTGCCAGCAGCCCAGAGGCAGGACAGGCCTACTATGGCTACACCTTC